The 24 T cell receptor beta chains below come from one sample, sequenced in a study of CD8 T cells in Susac syndrome. An input of 0.5 to 1 ug of RNA was subjected to reverse transcription using random hexamers. TCRdb re-called the immunoSEQ multiplex PCR reads through MiXCR, storing one row per CDR3 protein. This table holds roughly 140,000 distinct CDR3 sequences, over 85% found once. Sequencing was performed on CD8+ T cells from PBMCs. The source of these receptors is a human donor in good health.

This clonotype has a handful of counts. J is TRBJ2-3 and V is TRBV20-1; D unclear. This CDR3 region has 13 residues. Deletions cut 6 bases from V and 10 bases from J, with 20 bases between. Germline lookup yields CDR1 DFQATT and CDR2 SNEGSKA (reference sequence). The CDR3, as DNA: TGCAGTGCCCCGCTAACGCAGGCCGGTGCGCAGTATTTT. Amino acid sequence: CSAPLTQAGAQYF.

The chain links TRBV19 to TRBJ1-2; D perhaps matches TRBD1 (5 bases). The CDR3 runs to 14 residues. Between the trimmed V and J ends, which lost 4 bases and 6 bases, there was a span of 15 bases. Germline CDR1 is LNHDA and CDR2 is SQIVND (reference sequence). The CDR3 DNA reads as TGTGCCAGTAGTACTCGACCCCAAGGGGATGGCTACACCTTC. This gives the protein CASSTRPQGDGYTF.

This CDR3 is CRETGANEKLFF. Written as DNA, the CDR3 is TGCAGGGAGACAGGGGCTAATGAAAAACTGTTTTTT. The chain carries TRBV20-1 and TRBJ1-4; 8 bases match TRBD1. The CDR3 is made up of 12 amino acids. Germline V gives CDR1 DFQATT, CDR2 SNEGSKA (reference sequence).

The chain combines TRBV6-2 or TRBV6-3 with TRBJ2-3; 7 nucleotides match TRBD2. Per germline, CDR1 MNHEY and CDR2 SVGEGT. This CDR3 is built from 17 residues. The junction had 10 bases not matched to a gene; V was cut back by 2 bases and J by 2 bases. The CDR3 protein is CASSYEGGLATTDTQYF. CDR3 DNA sequence: TGTGCCAGCAGTTACGAGGGAGGGTTGGCTACCACAGATACGCAGTATTTT.

V is TRBV9 and J is TRBJ1-5; D unresolved. There are 15 residues in the CDR3. Trimming removed 3 bases from V and 4 bases from J, with 14 bases in between. The germline V gene encodes CDR1 SGDLS and CDR2 YYNGEE. CDR3 DNA: TGTGCCAGCAGCGCCGGGTCAGTTTCTAATCAGCCCCAGCATTTT. This sequence encodes CASSAGSVSNQPQHF.

V usage is TRBV7-9 and J usage is TRBJ2-7; unclear D gene. V shed 5 bases and J shed 1 base, with 9 bases lying between them. There are 13 residues in the CDR3. Germline V CDR1 and CDR2: SEHNR, FQNEAQ (reference sequence). As DNA, the CDR3 is TGTGCCAGCAGCCCAGTTGTGTCCTACGAGCAGTACTTC. It translates to CASSPVVSYEQYF.

The gene calls are TRBV5-6 and TRBJ1-1; no clear D. The ends were cut back, 0 bases at V and 8 bases at J, with 8 bases in the middle. Germline CDR1 is SGHDT and CDR2 is YYEEEE. The CDR3 sequence is 12 residues long. As DNA, the CDR3 is TGTGCCAGCAGCTTGGGCCGTACGGAAGCTTTCTTT. It yields the protein CASSLGRTEAFF.

The chain links TRBV14 to TRBJ2-3; D is undetermined. Germline V CDR1 and CDR2: SGHDN, FVKESK. CDR3 length: 12 amino acids. V was trimmed by 1 base and J by 4 bases, leaving 3 bases between them. The CDR3 protein is CASSQAPDTQYF. The CDR3 DNA is TGTGCCAGCAGCCAAGCCCCAGATACGCAGTATTTT. The whole variable domain, remainder taken from reference TRBV14 and TRBJ2-3, is EAGVTQFPSHSVIEKGQTVTLRCDPISGHDNLYWYRRVMGKEIKFLLHFVKESKQDESGMPNNRFLAERTGGTYSTLKVQPAELEDSGVYFCASSQAPDTQYFGPGTRLTVL.

The chain links TRBV30 to TRBJ2-1; 7 nucleotides line up with TRBD2. The CDR3 extends over 13 amino acids. With 5 bases clipped from V and 6 bases from J, the junction kept 7 bases outside the gene matches. Germline V CDR1 and CDR2: GTSNPN, SVGIG (reference sequence). The CDR3 sequence: CAWVAGLGNEQFF. CDR3 nucleotide sequence: TGTGCCTGGGTAGCGGGTCTGGGCAATGAGCAGTTCTTC.

This chain connects TRBV29-1 to TRBJ1-2; the D gene is possibly TRBD1 (6 bases). The CDR3 totals 13 residues. Trimming stripped 5 bases from V and 6 bases from J, with 16 bases between. Germline V lookup: CDR1 SQVTM, CDR2 ANQGSEA. The CDR3 region is CSVNQGLGDGYTF. DNA for the CDR3: TGCAGCGTTAATCAGGGGCTTGGTGATGGCTACACCTTC.

The gene calls are TRBV14 and TRBJ2-1, with 11 bases aligning to TRBD2. Trimming at V came to 0 bases and at J to 10 bases, leaving 5 bases not matched to a gene. The CDR3 sequence is 15 residues long. The germline V gene encodes CDR1 SGHDN and CDR2 FVKESK. In DNA form, the CDR3 reads TGTGCCAGCAGCCAAGATCTTGCTAGCGGGAGGGAGCAGTTCTTC. It yields the protein CASSQDLASGREQFF. Full variable domain (rest looked up from reference TRBV14 and TRBJ2-1): EAGVTQFPSHSVIEKGQTVTLRCDPISGHDNLYWYRRVMGKEIKFLLHFVKESKQDESGMPNNRFLAERTGGTYSTLKVQPAELEDSGVYFCASSQDLASGREQFFGPGTRLTVL.

The CDR3 here is CASSEGSAVNYGYTF. DNA of the CDR3: TGTGCCAGCAGTGAAGGTTCAGCAGTCAACTATGGCTACACCTTC. V is TRBV2 and J is TRBJ1-2; no definite D call. This CDR3 comprises 15 residues. The V end was cut by 1 base, the J end by 2 bases, with 11 bases between. Germline lookup yields CDR1 SNHLY and CDR2 FYNNEI.

This clonotype showed up just a few times. The chain couples TRBV27 to TRBJ2-7; the D is unclear. V was pared by 5 bases and J by 3 bases, with 8 bases between. Looked up from germline, CDR1 is MNHEY and CDR2 is SMNVEV (reference sequence). This CDR3 has 12 amino acids. CDR3 bases: TGTGCCAGCAGTCCCGAAGGCTACGAGCAGTACTTC. Translated, it gives CASSPEGYEQYF.

The V call is TRBV4-3, the J call TRBJ2-5; TRBD2 matches 12 bases. Germline CDR1 LGHNA, CDR2 YSLEER. The junction had 5 bases not matched to a gene; V was cut back by 2 bases and J by 4 bases. The CDR3 sequence is 16 residues long. DNA for the CDR3: TGCGCCAGCAGCCAAAGACTAGCGGGAGTACCAGAGACCCAGTACTTC. It codes for CASSQRLAGVPETQYF.

CDR3 residues: CSARDDGGLYNEQFF. The CDR3 DNA sequence: TGCAGTGCTAGAGATGATGGCGGACTCTACAATGAGCAGTTCTTC. The chain has TRBV20-1 and TRBJ2-1, with TRBD2 as a possible D gene (5 bases). Germline V gene data show CDR1 as DFQATT and CDR2 as SNEGSKA (reference sequence). The length of the CDR3 is 15 residues. The V end was cut by 0 bases, the J end by 3 bases, with 12 bases between.

In its sample, this clonotype was seen once. V usage is TRBV27 and J usage is TRBJ1-2, with TRBD1 identical over 7 bases. V shed 5 bases and J 4 bases; nucleotides not matched to a gene: 10. Germline CDR1 and CDR2: MNHEY and SMNVEV (reference sequence). The CDR3 has 15 amino acids. CDR3: CASSASGTDLYGYTF. CDR3 DNA: TGTGCCAGCAGTGCCTCCGGGACAGACCTCTATGGCTACACCTTC.

The V and J genes are TRBV4-3 and TRBJ2-7, with TRBD1 matching 9 bases. V was pared by 8 bases and J by 0 bases, with 8 bases of the junction left unmatched. The germline V gene encodes CDR1 LGHNA and CDR2 YSLEER. This CDR3 comprises 15 residues. The CDR3 reads CASPPGTGSSYEQYF. The CDR3 bases are TGCGCCAGCCCCCCGGGGACAGGGTCCTCCTACGAGCAGTACTTC.

V and J are TRBV27 and TRBJ2-7; D is uncertain. The CDR3 sequence is 15 residues long. Germline CDR1 and CDR2: MNHEY and SMNVEV (reference sequence). The germline V and J ends were trimmed by 0 bases and 4 bases, with 13 bases remaining between them. CDR3 residues: CASSLSAGPVYEQYF. The CDR3, as DNA: TGTGCCAGCAGTTTATCTGCTGGGCCCGTTTACGAGCAGTACTTC.

The CDR3 sequence is CASSAPFSYRDAPREETQYF. Written as DNA, the CDR3 is TGTGCCAGCAGTGCCCCTTTTAGCTATCGGGACGCGCCCCGTGAGGAGACCCAGTACTTC. This chain links TRBV6-4 with TRBJ2-5; D is perhaps TRBD1 or TRBD2 (5 bases each). The length of the CDR3 is 20 residues. Germline-derived CDR1 and CDR2 are MRHNA and SNTAGT. V lost 4 bases to trimming and J lost 5 bases, with 32 bases between them.

The chain links TRBV9 to TRBJ2-7; D not resolved. Germline V gene lookup returns CDR1 SGDLS and CDR2 YYNGEE. The CDR3 loop spans 13 amino acids. Deletions cut 0 bases from V and 5 bases from J, with 9 bases between. The CDR3 nucleotides read TGTGCCAGCAGCGTAGCCCCCGGCGACGAGCAGTACTTC. This sequence encodes CASSVAPGDEQYF.

CDR3 DNA: TGTGCCTGGAGTGCGGGAAGTCAAGAGACCCAGTACTTC. Translation: CAWSAGSQETQYF. V usage is TRBV30 and J usage is TRBJ2-5, with D possibly being TRBD2 (5 bases). Germline assignment: CDR1 GTSNPN and CDR2 SVGIG (reference sequence). V lost 1 base to trimming and J lost 2 bases, with 8 bases between them. CDR3 length: 13 amino acids.

A single count supports this clonotype. This chain connects TRBV20-1 to TRBJ2-5; D perhaps matches TRBD2 (5 bases). CDR1 is DFQATT, CDR2 SNEGSKA, per germline (reference sequence). V lost 0 bases, J lost 5 bases, and 13 bases lay in between. The length of the CDR3 is 14 residues. The CDR3 is CSARDLRETETQYF. In DNA form, the CDR3 reads TGCAGTGCTAGAGATCTGAGGGAAACGGAGACCCAGTACTTC.

The genes are TRBV20-1 and TRBJ2-1; D is unclear. The CDR3 consists of 15 residues. V was pared by 1 base and J by 2 bases, with 12 bases between. The germline V gene encodes CDR1 DFQATT and CDR2 SNEGSKA (reference sequence). The CDR3 bases are TGCAGTGCTAGAGGGGTCGCGGCTACCTACAATGAGCAGTTCTTC. Translated, it gives CSARGVAATYNEQFF.

This clonotype appeared a single time. This chain joins TRBV28 and TRBJ1-2; maybe TRBD1 (6 bases). This CDR3 region has 16 residues. Trimming shortened V by 3 bases and J by 8 bases, and 22 bases separated the two germline ends. Germline CDR1 MDHEN, CDR2 SYDVKM. The CDR3 sequence: CASSLPDPRGSGGYTF. The DNA of the CDR3 is TGTGCCAGCAGTTTGCCCGATCCGAGGGGGTCGGGAGGCTACACCTTC.